Shown below are 25 T cell receptor beta chains from a single sample sequenced in a study of T cell responses to AZD1222 COVID-19 vaccine. TCRdb keeps only in-frame clones here, not all; method: immunoSEQ multiplex PCR. The table records approximately 160,000 clones, 85% to 95% of them present only once. This sample comprised peripheral blood, obtained on day 0 of AZD1222 vaccination. The receptor source for this set is an adult in good health.

Comments on this clone: This sample includes further DNA sequences coding for the same CDR3. The chain is built from TRBV11-2 and TRBJ1-1; D not resolved. The CDR3 sequence is 13 residues long. Trimming stripped 1 base from V and 0 bases from J, with 3 bases between. Germline V gene sequence: CDR1 SGHAT, CDR2 FQNNGV. The chain's CDR3 is CASSLGVNTEAFF. The CDR3 nucleotides are TGTGCCAGCAGCTTAGGTGTGAACACTGAAGCTTTCTTT. Full variable domain (remainder filled in from reference TRBV11-2 and TRBJ1-1): EAGVAQSPRYKIIEKRQSVAFWCNPISGHATLYWYQQILGQGPKLLIQFQNNGVVDDSQLPKDRFSAERLKGVDSTLKIQPAKLEDSAVYLCASSLGVNTEAFFGQGTRLTVV.

This clone appeared once. In DNA form, the CDR3 reads TGTGCCAGCAGCCTCGACTTTGGCTCTGGAAACACCATATATTTT. Encoded protein: CASSLDFGSGNTIYF. V usage is TRBV5-4 and J usage is TRBJ1-3, with D unclear. Germline values: CDR1 SGHNT, CDR2 YYREEE (reference sequence). The germline V and J ends were trimmed by 4 bases and 0 bases, with 11 bases remaining between them. This CDR3 spans 15 amino acids.

The chain combines TRBV19 with TRBJ1-5; 8 bases agree with TRBD1. After removal of 8 bases from V and 7 bases from J, the junction contained 13 bases not matched to a gene. Germline V lookup: CDR1 LNHDA, CDR2 SQIVND (reference sequence). The CDR3 loop spans 15 amino acids. DNA for the CDR3: TGTGCCAGTGAGACCCAGGGGGCGCCATTCCAGCCCCAGCATTTT. It specifies CASETQGAPFQPQHF.

This clone has just a few counts. This chain connects TRBV10-3 to TRBJ1-5, with D tentatively TRBD1 (5 bases). Looked up from germline, CDR1 is ENHRY and CDR2 is SYGVKD. Trimming cost V 6 bases and J 5 bases, with 14 bases left between them. The length of the CDR3 is 14 residues. CDR3: CAIRPTGDDQPQHF. The CDR3 DNA reads as TGTGCCATCAGGCCGACCGGGGACGATCAGCCCCAGCATTTT.

The CDR3 loop is CASSYRGRGYSNQPQHF. DNA of the CDR3: TGTGCCAGCAGCTACAGGGGGCGCGGGTATAGCAATCAGCCCCAGCATTTT. The rearrangement uses TRBV7-3 and TRBJ1-5, with TRBD1 matching 9 bases. From germline, CDR1 is SGHTA and CDR2 FQGTGA. The CDR3 length is 17 residues. The ends lost 4 bases at V and 0 bases at J; junction bases unmatched: 7.

The CDR3 loop reads CASSQDRPDTDTQYF. In DNA, the CDR3 is TGCGCCAGCAGCCAAGATAGACCAGACACAGATACGCAGTATTTT. The chain joins TRBV4-3 to TRBJ2-3; no reliable D call. CDR1 is LGHNA, CDR2 YSLEER, per germline. The CDR3 contains 15 residues. Trimming shortened V by 0 bases and J by 2 bases, and 9 bases separated the two germline ends.

The chain combines TRBV6-4 with TRBJ1-2; 9 bases are a match to TRBD1. Unmatched junction bases numbered 7, after V lost 6 bases and J lost 2 bases. Germline CDR1 is MRHNA and CDR2 is SNTAGT. This CDR3 is built from 15 residues. The CDR3 spells CASRADRGTNYGYTF. CDR3 sequence (DNA): TGTGCCAGCAGAGCCGACAGGGGGACCAACTATGGCTACACCTTC.

The V call is TRBV30, the J call TRBJ2-5; 7 positions agree with TRBD2. This CDR3 contains 14 residues. CDR1 and CDR2 from the germline V gene are GTSNPN and SVGIG (reference sequence). The V and J ends lost 4 bases and 2 bases, in that order; junction bases with no gene match: 7. CDR3 region: CAWKASGLQETQYF. CDR3 bases: TGTGCCTGGAAAGCTAGCGGACTACAAGAGACCCAGTACTTC.

The genes are TRBV6-5 and TRBJ1-5; perhaps TRBD1 as D (6 bases). The germline V gene has CDR1 MNHEY and CDR2 SVGAGI. The CDR3 has 13 residues. Deletions cut 5 bases from V and 5 bases from J, with 10 bases between. CDR3 in DNA: TGTGCCAGCAGTCAACAGGGAGATCAGCCCCAGCATTTT. This translates into CASSQQGDQPQHF.

The chain uses TRBV19 and TRBJ1-5, with D perhaps TRBD1 (5 bases). CDR3 length: 12 residues. The germline V gene encodes CDR1 LNHDA and CDR2 SQIVND (reference sequence). V gave up 11 bases and J gave up 3 bases, with 11 bases separating them. The CDR3: CAAKGPNQPQHF. CDR3 DNA sequence: TGTGCCGCAAAGGGACCCAATCAGCCCCAGCATTTT.

The J gene is TRBJ1-6, the V gene TRBV21-1; TRBD1, the table's D call, lacks a check against the DNA. TRBV21-1 is designated a pseudogene. The CDR3 sequence is 15 residues long. CDR3 loop: CASSKAGQKNSPLHF. The CDR3 nucleotides read TGTGCCAGCAGCAAAGCGGGGCAGAAAAATTCACCCCTCCACTTT.

V and J are TRBV12-5 and TRBJ1-2; D is perhaps TRBD1 (5 bases). CDR1 LGHNT and CDR2 FRNRAP come from the germline V gene. V was clipped by 5 bases and J by 8 bases, with 18 bases between them. The length of the CDR3 is 14 residues. CDR3 loop: CASGVPQGRNGYTF. The CDR3 bases are TGTGCTAGTGGTGTACCTCAGGGACGAAACGGCTACACCTTC.

The DNA of the CDR3 is TGTGCCAGTAGTACCCGACAACCATACAGGGAAATTGAGCAGTTCTTC. As protein: CASSTRQPYREIEQFF. V gene TRBV19 combines with J gene TRBJ2-1, with D perhaps matching TRBD1 (6 bases). V was pared by 4 bases and J by 9 bases, with 22 bases between. Germline CDR1 is LNHDA and CDR2 is SQIVND (reference sequence). The CDR3 covers 16 residues.

The chain carries TRBV30 and TRBJ1-2; D uncertain. The germline V gene has CDR1 GTSNPN and CDR2 SVGIG (reference sequence). V lost 2 bases, J lost 4 bases, and 11 bases lay in between. This CDR3 contains 13 residues. The CDR3 region has the DNA TGTGCCTGGAGTCGACCAGGTGTCTATGGCTACACCTTC. It yields the protein CAWSRPGVYGYTF.

The chain carries TRBV5-4 and TRBJ1-2; 9 bases line up with TRBD1. This CDR3 is built from 13 residues. V dropped 4 bases and J dropped 8; count of bases not matched to a gene: 6. From germline, CDR1 is SGHNT and CDR2 YYREEE (reference sequence). The CDR3 region is CASSRGQGSGYTF. The CDR3 DNA reads TGTGCCAGCAGCCGGGGACAGGGCTCCGGCTACACCTTC. The full variable domain, completed using reference TRBV5-4 and TRBJ1-2, is ETGVTQSPTHLIKTRGQQVTLRCSSQSGHNTVSWYQQALGQGPQFIFQYYREEENGRGNFPPRFSGLQFPNYSSELNVNALELDDSALYLCASSRGQGSGYTFGSGTRLTVV.

The V call is TRBV2, the J call TRBJ1-5; no firm D call. CDR1 and CDR2 (germline): SNHLY, FYNNEI. Between the trimmed V and J ends, which lost 7 bases and 0 bases, there was a span of 7 bases. CDR3 length: 13 residues. CDR3 protein: CASTKDSNQPQHF. CDR3 in DNA: TGTGCCAGCACGAAGGATAGCAATCAGCCCCAGCATTTT. Based on the CDR3 plus reference TRBV2 and TRBJ1-5, the full variable domain is EPEVTQTPSHQVTQMGQEVILRCVPISNHLYFYWYRQILGQKVEFLVSFYNNEISEKSEIFDDQFSVERPDGSNFTLKIRSTKLEDSAMYFCASTKDSNQPQHFGDGTRLSIL.

This chain links TRBV5-1 with TRBJ2-3; weak D call: TRBD1 (6 bases). Per the germline V gene, CDR1 is SGHRS and CDR2 is YFSETQ. V was trimmed by 0 bases and J by 1 base, leaving 12 bases between them. The CDR3 sequence is 16 residues long. CDR3 nucleotide sequence: TGCGCCAGCAGCTTGGGCACCCCAGGGGGCACAGATACGCAGTATTTT. As protein: CASSLGTPGGTDTQYF. Looking up the rest from reference TRBV5-1 and TRBJ2-3 gives the full variable domain: KAGVTQTPRYLIKTRGQQVTLSCSPISGHRSVSWYQQTPGQGLQFLFEYFSETQRNKGNFPGRFSGRQFSNSRSEMNVSTLELGDSALYLCASSLGTPGGTDTQYFGPGTRLTVL.

The chain uses TRBV5-1 and TRBJ1-2; 8 bases match TRBD1. Germline assignment: CDR1 SGHRS and CDR2 YFSETQ. The CDR3 extends over 15 amino acids. The ends lost 0 bases at V and 0 bases at J; junction bases unmatched: 1. The CDR3 sequence is CASSLDRGANYGYTF. As DNA, the CDR3 is TGCGCCAGCAGCTTGGACAGGGGGGCTAACTATGGCTACACCTTC.

Only one count was recorded for this clone. The rearrangement links TRBV4-2 to TRBJ1-5; D call uncertain. Trimming stripped 0 bases from V and 5 bases from J, with 11 bases between. The CDR3 has 15 residues. Germline V gene data show CDR1 as LGHNA and CDR2 as YNFKEQ. CDR3 protein: CASSQDPGSDQPQHF. Here the CDR3 DNA reads TGTGCCAGCAGCCAAGATCCCGGGAGCGATCAGCCCCAGCATTTT.

J is TRBJ2-3 and V is TRBV3-1 (or the pseudogene TRBV3-2); TRBD2 is a possible D gene (5 bases). CDR3 length: 15 residues. Germline loops: CDR1 LGHDT, CDR2 YNNKEL (reference sequence). Trimming pared 1 base from V and 1 base from J, leaving 9 bases between. CDR3 nucleotide sequence: TGTGCCAGCAGCCAAGGCGGGTCAGGCACAGATACGCAGTATTTT. Translated, it gives CASSQGGSGTDTQYF.

The chain employs TRBV2 and TRBJ1-1; D is ambiguous. V lost 6 bases, J lost 1 base, and 12 bases lay in between. CDR1 and CDR2 (germline): SNHLY, FYNNEI. This CDR3 is 14 amino acids long. CDR3: CASRVGGTNTEAFF. In DNA, the CDR3 is TGTGCCAGCAGGGTCGGCGGCACGAACACTGAAGCTTTCTTT.

The chain combines TRBV7-3 with TRBJ2-3; tentative D call: TRBD2 (6 bases). Trimming shortened V by 0 bases and J by 6 bases, and 13 bases separated the two germline ends. This CDR3 is 15 amino acids long. CDR1 SGHTA and CDR2 FQGTGA come from the germline V gene. The CDR3 reads CASSLTSGEADTQYF. The CDR3 coding sequence is TGTGCCAGCAGCTTAACGAGTGGGGAGGCGGATACGCAGTATTTT.

The chain employs TRBV27 and TRBJ1-2; a weak D match, TRBD1 (6 bases). V was trimmed by 4 bases and J by 5 bases, leaving 23 bases between them. Germline assignment: CDR1 MNHEY and CDR2 SMNVEV (reference sequence). This CDR3 has 17 residues. The CDR3 loop reads CASSSHAIPQGLYGYTF. In DNA, the CDR3 is TGTGCCAGCAGTTCGCACGCGATCCCACAGGGCCTATATGGCTACACCTTC.

As concerns this clone: Within the sample, other DNA sequences also encode this same CDR3. This CDR3 is CASSQGTGDYGYTF. The CDR3 DNA reads TGTGCCAGCAGCCAAGGTACAGGGGACTATGGCTACACCTTC. V usage is TRBV4-2 and J usage is TRBJ1-2; 7 nucleotides line up with TRBD1. V was clipped by 1 base and J by 3 bases; unmatched bases: 2. The CDR3 totals 14 residues. The V gene's germline CDR1 is LGHNA and CDR2 YNFKEQ.

This clone was observed once. The chain uses TRBV18 and TRBJ2-3, with D possibly matching TRBD1 (6 bases). Germline V gene sequence: CDR1 KGHSH, CDR2 LQKENI. This CDR3 region has 16 residues. The ends were cut back, 2 bases at V and 2 bases at J, with 14 bases in the middle. This chain's CDR3 is CASSPVNRALTDTQYF. CDR3 DNA sequence: TGTGCCAGCTCACCAGTTAACAGGGCTCTCACAGATACGCAGTATTTT.